The rows below give T cell receptor beta chains drawn from one sample of a study of T cell therapy after organ transplantation. The protocol was immunoSEQ multiplex PCR, while the TCRdb copy is restricted to in-frame clones and leaves out a portion. The sample includes 45,000 to 60,000 clones, about 94% of them seen just once. For these receptors, no antigen is known. This specimen was CD8+ T cells from blood, taken before autologous CMV-specific T cell therapy. The source is a human patient who had received a solid organ transplant and had CMV disease. The conserved cysteine and the conserved F or W are not part of the CDR3 here.

J gene,V gene,CDR3 protein
TRBJ1-1,TRBV5-6,ASRTGTGLTEAF
TRBJ1-2,TRBV30,AWEGQMNYGYT
TRBJ1-4,TRBV30,AWSSAGGGEKLF
TRBJ1-2,TRBV6-5,ASSYSAQGDYT
TRBJ2-7,TRBV4-2,ASSQVQGYNEQY
TRBJ2-6,TRBV4-2,ASSQVADGANVLT
TRBJ2-1,TRBV27,ASSLSDRVYNEQF
TRBJ2-2,TRBV5-6,ASSLALAGYTGELF
TRBJ1-2,TRBV30,AWRPGYGYT
TRBJ1-5,TRBV11-1,ASSLNRGQPQH
TRBJ1-2,TRBV18,ASSPPGRADRGYT
TRBJ1-2,TRBV25-1,ASSEEPYYGYT
TRBJ2-1,TRBV7-9,ASSTFYNEQF
TRBJ1-1,TRBV6-5,ASSYGGPEAF
TRBJ1-1,TRBV13,ASSDTTGGDEAF
TRBJ1-1,TRBV6-1,ASSEGAGSWNTEAF
TRBJ1-1,TRBV7-9,ASSLSGNTEAF
TRBJ2-3,TRBV7-8,ASSLTAGGADTQY
TRBJ1-1,TRBV6-5,AIRGTDAEAF
TRBJ1-5,TRBV15,ATNLDREQPQH
TRBJ1-2,TRBV27,ASSSPGQGLYGYT
TRBJ2-1,TRBV11-2,ASSPGLAGVDPYNEQF
TRBJ1-1,TRBV27,ASSPSRGERFTEAF
TRBJ2-2,TRBV20-1,SARDAGELF
TRBJ2-7,TRBV11-2,ASSLGEGGFSYEQY
TRBJ2-7,TRBV12-5,ASGLGTGIGSYEQY
TRBJ1-1,TRBV4-3,ASSPTGNTEAF
TRBJ1-5,TRBV5-8,ASSLGGRGGRDQPQH
TRBJ2-3,TRBV19,ATQGGHSTDTQY
TRBJ2-7,TRBV27,ASSLSAGSYEQY
TRBJ1-1,TRBV15,ATEPRGENTEAF
TRBJ2-7,TRBV5-4,ASSLASGSYEQY
TRBJ1-1,TRBV4-1,ASSQVAMHTEAF
TRBJ1-4,TRBV5-1,ASSADSNEKLF
TRBJ2-7,TRBV7-6,ASSFYEGALLYEQY
TRBJ2-7,TRBV5-1,ASSLGGPAGESYEQY
TRBJ1-3,TRBV7-9,ASSLGDRNTIY
TRBJ1-5,TRBV7-9,ASSRGQGNQPQH
TRBJ2-1,TRBV6-5,ASRDPGRIYNEQF
TRBJ2-7,TRBV27,ASSYAGAPYEQY
TRBJ2-3,TRBV10-2,ASSEVDISRTDTQY
TRBJ1-5,TRBV6-5,ASSDSPNQPQH
TRBJ2-3,TRBV6-5,AVQGPGGTDTQY
TRBJ2-7,TRBV5-1,ASSGYRSEQY
TRBJ2-2,TRBV7-8,ASTLTGGPDTGELF